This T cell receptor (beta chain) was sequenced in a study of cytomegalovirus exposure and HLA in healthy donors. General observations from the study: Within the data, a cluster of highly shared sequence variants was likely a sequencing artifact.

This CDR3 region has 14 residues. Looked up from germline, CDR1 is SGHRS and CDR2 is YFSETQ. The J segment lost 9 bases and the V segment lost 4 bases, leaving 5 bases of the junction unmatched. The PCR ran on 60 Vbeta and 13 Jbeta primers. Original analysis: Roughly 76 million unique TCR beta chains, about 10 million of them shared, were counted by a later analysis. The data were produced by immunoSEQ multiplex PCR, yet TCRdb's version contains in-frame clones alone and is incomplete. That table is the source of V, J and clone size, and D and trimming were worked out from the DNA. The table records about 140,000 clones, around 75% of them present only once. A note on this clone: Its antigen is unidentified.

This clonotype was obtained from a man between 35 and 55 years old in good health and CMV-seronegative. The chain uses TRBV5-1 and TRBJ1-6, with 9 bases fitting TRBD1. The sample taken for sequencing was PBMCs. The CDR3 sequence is CASSPGQGGSPLHF. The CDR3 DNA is TGCGCCAGCAGCCCGGGACAGGGTGGTTCACCCCTCCACTTT.